This TCR beta chain was recorded in a study of blood T cell repertoires in COVID-19. Study background: Samples representing acute and convalescent COVID-19 were sourced from the United States, Italy and Spain. The cDNA or gDNA used as material had been derived from T cells, B-cell-depleted T cells, or PBMCs.

The CDR3 runs 16 residues. Germline trimming cut 2 bases from V and 6 bases from J; bases unmatched to any gene: 9. Germline CDR1 and CDR2: SGDLS and YYNGEE. Original methodology: Amplification of reference gene primers was used by the study to estimate nucleated cell counts. TCRdb's copy holds only in-frame clones and misses some; the assay was immunoSEQ multiplex PCR. The V and J calls and the clone size are those of that table, but D and trimming were determined from the DNA. The sample records tens of thousands of clones, approximately 81% being singletons. The sample comprised peripheral blood. V is TRBV9 and J is TRBJ2-1; 9 bases match TRBD1. The origin of this receptor is a woman aged 55-70 years with acute or convalescent COVID-19. CDR3 residues: CASSVARDRAVNEQFF. The DNA of the CDR3 is TGTGCCAGCAGCGTCGCCCGGGACAGGGCGGTCAATGAGCAGTTCTTC.